This entry lists 23 T cell receptor beta chains sequenced from one sample in a study of identical twins. TCRdb reanalysed the 5' RACE reads using MiXCR and keeps one entry per CDR3 protein. The profile shows 350,000 to 450,000 distinct CDR3 sequences, less than 20% of them singletons. The material sequenced was naive T cells sorted from blood. The receptors here all came from a man aged 45 to 65 in good health.

CDR3 in DNA: TGTGCCAGCTGGACAGGAGGTTATGGCTACACCTTC. The encoded protein is CASWTGGYGYTF. V gene TRBV19 combines with J gene TRBJ1-2; the match to TRBD1 covers 7 bases. The V and J ends lost 9 bases and 5 bases, in that order; junction bases with no gene match: 6. The CDR3 has 12 amino acids. Germline V lookup: CDR1 LNHDA, CDR2 SQIVND (reference sequence).

In its sample, this clonotype was seen a few times. V is TRBV5-1 and J is TRBJ2-1, with TRBD2 identical over 7 bases. CDR1 is SGHRS, CDR2 YFSETQ, per germline. The CDR3 totals 16 residues. V was clipped by 0 bases and J by 4 bases; unmatched bases: 7. Here the CDR3 DNA reads TGCGCCAGCAGCTTGGGTAGCGGGCAAAATTACAATGAGCAGTTCTTC. It codes for CASSLGSGQNYNEQFF.

As concerns this clonotype: The junction and the germline gene differ at one end; a read error may be behind it. The chain uses TRBV12-3 or TRBV12-4 and TRBJ1-1; no definite D call. CDR3 length equals 13 residues. This chain's CDR3 is CASSLSQYTEVFF. In DNA form, the CDR3 reads TGTGCCAGCAGTTTAAGTCAGTACACTGAAGTTTTCTTT.

The chain carries TRBV7-9 and TRBJ2-2, with D possibly being TRBD1 or TRBD2 (5 bases each). The CDR3 has 15 amino acids. Germline-derived CDR1 and CDR2 are SEHNR and FQNEAQ (reference sequence). With 0 bases removed from V and 7 bases from J, the gap between germline ends came to 12 bases. The CDR3 reads CASSLAGGSLGELFF. Written as DNA, the CDR3 is TGTGCCAGCAGCTTAGCTGGGGGAAGTCTCGGGGAGCTGTTTTTT.

The CDR3: CASSATGGGNTIYF. CDR3 coding DNA: TGCGCCAGCAGCGCGACAGGCGGCGGGAACACCATATATTTT. The rearrangement uses TRBV5-1 and TRBJ1-3, with a weak D call TRBD1 (6 bases). The CDR3 has 14 residues. CDR1 is SGHRS and CDR2 is YFSETQ in the germline V gene. Deletions cut 4 bases from V and 7 bases from J, with 15 bases between.

The chain carries TRBV28 and TRBJ2-1; 7 bases are a match to TRBD2. V dropped 7 bases and J dropped 2; count of bases not matched to a gene: 5. The CDR3 is made up of 14 amino acids. Germline CDR1 and CDR2: MDHEN and SYDVKM. CDR3 sequence reads: CASTRGGPYNEQFF. The CDR3 coding sequence is TGTGCCAGCACTCGGGGAGGGCCCTACAATGAGCAGTTCTTC.

V is TRBV6-1 and J is TRBJ1-2; D gene uncertain. The CDR3 runs to 14 residues. The V and J ends lost 4 bases and 0 bases respectively, with 9 bases between them. Germline assignment: CDR1 MNHNS and CDR2 SASEGT. The CDR3 DNA reads as TGTGCCAGCAGTGTAGGTGGGGCTAACTATGGCTACACCTTC. It codes for CASSVGGANYGYTF.

In the case of this clonotype: One junction end does not reproduce the germline sequence, and a read error may be involved. V gene TRBV15 combines with J gene TRBJ2-3; TRBD2 matches 9 bases. Germline CDR1 is LNHNV and CDR2 is YYDKDF (reference sequence). There are 16 residues in the CDR3. The CDR3 loop is CATTRPIAGAADTQYF. The DNA of the CDR3 is TGTGCCACCACCAGACCCATAGCGGGAGCGGCAGATACGCAGTATTTT.

This chain connects TRBV7-2 to TRBJ2-7; D remains unclear. The germline CDR1 and CDR2 sequences are SGHTA and FQGNSA. The V end lost 5 bases, the J end lost 0 bases, and 11 bases lay between the germline ends. The CDR3 extends over 14 amino acids. DNA for the CDR3: TGTGCCAGCAGCACTCGACTGAGCTCCTACGAGCAGTACTTC. This codes for CASSTRLSSYEQYF.

This clonotype was counted between two and nine times. The chain has TRBV20-1 and TRBJ2-3; 12 bases line up with TRBD2. V lost 4 bases to trimming and J lost 2 bases; unmatched junction nucleotides: 7. The germline V gene has CDR1 DFQATT and CDR2 SNEGSKA (reference sequence). The CDR3 spans 16 residues. The CDR3 nucleotides are TGCAGTGCTAATATGGGACTAGCGGGTTTCACAGATACGCAGTATTTT. Translation: CSANMGLAGFTDTQYF.

This clonotype was detected many times. The rearrangement links TRBV12-3 or TRBV12-4 to TRBJ1-2; TRBD1 matches at 9 bases. Trimming removed 5 bases from V and 7 bases from J; junction bases left unmatched: 11. The CDR3 has 15 residues. In nucleotides, the CDR3 is TGTGCCAGCAGTCCGTGGGACAGGGCTTATGTTGGCTACACCTTC. The encoded protein is CASSPWDRAYVGYTF.

Only a few counts were recorded for this clonotype. This rearrangement joins TRBV7-2 to TRBJ2-1, with D possibly matching TRBD2 (5 bases). V lost 1 base, J lost 6 bases, and 10 bases lay in between. This CDR3 is built from 14 residues. CDR1 is SGHTA and CDR2 is FQGNSA in the germline V gene. DNA of the CDR3: TGTGCCAGCAGCTTAGAGGTAGCGCGCAATGAGCAGTTCTTC. Translating it yields CASSLEVARNEQFF.

The genes are TRBV6-2 or TRBV6-3 and TRBJ2-2, with TRBD1 identical over 9 bases. Per the germline V gene, CDR1 is MNHEY and CDR2 is SVGEGT. V lost 7 bases, J lost 3 bases, and 3 bases stayed unmatched. The CDR3 covers 14 residues. CDR3 bases: TGTGCCAGCACATGGACAGGGGACACCGGGGAGCTGTTTTTT. Its protein is CASTWTGDTGELFF.

This clonotype showed up many times. The chain recombines TRBV6-6 with TRBJ2-1, with D hard to call. Trimming pared 5 bases from V and 8 bases from J, leaving 7 bases between. This CDR3 spans 11 amino acids. Germline V gene lookup returns CDR1 MNHNY and CDR2 SVGAGI (reference sequence). The CDR3 sequence: CASSPADEQFF. The CDR3 DNA follows: TGTGCCAGCAGTCCGGCAGATGAGCAGTTCTTC.

Ten or more counts support this clonotype. The V gene is TRBV27, the J gene TRBJ2-2; D unresolved. From germline, CDR1 is MNHEY and CDR2 SMNVEV (reference sequence). This CDR3 has 14 amino acids. V lost 3 bases to trimming and J lost 2 bases, with 7 bases between them. For the CDR3, the DNA is TGTGCCAGCAGTTTGATAGGAAACACCGGGGAGCTGTTTTTT. It translates to CASSLIGNTGELFF.

This clonotype occurred many times. CDR3 in amino acids: CASSLAGREAEAFF. The CDR3 DNA reads TGCGCCAGCAGCTTGGCAGGTCGGGAGGCAGAAGCTTTCTTT. The chain couples TRBV5-1 to TRBJ1-1; no clear D. This CDR3 region has 14 residues. The V gene lost 0 bases and the J gene lost 8 bases, with 14 bases spanning the gap. The V gene's germline CDR1 is SGHRS and CDR2 YFSETQ.

The V call is TRBV3-1, the J call TRBJ2-1; D unresolved. V was clipped by 2 bases and J by 4 bases, with 6 bases between them. This CDR3 has 13 amino acids. Germline CDR1 LGHDT, CDR2 YNNKEL (reference sequence). The CDR3 DNA sequence: TGTGCCAGCAGCCAACACGGTTACAATGAGCAGTTCTTC. Its translation is CASSQHGYNEQFF.

Many counts were recorded for this clonotype. The gene calls are TRBV28 and TRBJ2-5, with TRBD2 matching over 11 bases. The CDR3 consists of 15 residues. V dropped 5 bases and J dropped 6; count of bases not matched to a gene: 8. Germline V CDR1 and CDR2: MDHEN, SYDVKM. CDR3 DNA: TGTGCCAGCAGTCGTGCTCTAGCGGGAGGTCAGACCCAGTACTTC. This encodes CASSRALAGGQTQYF.

This rearrangement joins TRBV28 to TRBJ2-7; 7 bases are a match to TRBD1. The CDR3 runs 14 residues. Trimming removed 6 bases from V and 4 bases from J; junction bases left unmatched: 9. Germline values: CDR1 MDHEN, CDR2 SYDVKM. The CDR3 DNA is TGTGCCAGCAGCACCCGGGACAGACTGTACGAGCAGTACTTC. Translated: CASSTRDRLYEQYF. The complete variable domain, with remaining parts taken from reference TRBV28 and TRBJ2-7, reads DVKVTQSSRYLVKRTGEKVFLECVQDMDHENMFWYRQDPGLGLRLIYFSYDVKMKEKGDIPEGYSVSREKKERFSLILESASTNQTSMYLCASSTRDRLYEQYFGPGTRLTVT.

This clonotype was picked up a small number of times. The rearrangement joins TRBV30 to TRBJ1-5; D call uncertain. CDR3 length: 13 amino acids. The germline V and J ends were trimmed by 0 bases and 1 base, with 4 bases remaining between them. The germline V gene encodes CDR1 GTSNPN and CDR2 SVGIG (reference sequence). CDR3 bases: TGTGCCTGGAGTGTAGGCAGCAATCAGCCCCAGCATTTT. Translating it yields CAWSVGSNQPQHF. Using reference TRBV30 and TRBJ1-5 for the parts outside the CDR3, the full variable domain is SQTIHQWPATLVQPVGSPLSLECTVEGTSNPNLYWYRQAAGRGLQLLFYSVGIGQISSEVPQNLSASRPQDRQFILSSKKLLLSDSGFYLCAWSVGSNQPQHFGDGTRLSIL.

The chain combines TRBV7-9 with TRBJ2-7; unclear D gene. The CDR3 length is 13 residues. The V gene's germline CDR1 is SEHNR and CDR2 FQNEAQ (reference sequence). V lost 1 base and J lost 4, with 8 bases in between. As DNA, the CDR3 is TGTGCCAGCAGCTTAGGTGCTCGGTACGAGCAGTACTTC. Translated, it gives CASSLGARYEQYF.

V gene TRBV5-6 combines with J gene TRBJ2-5; D not certain. Germline V gives CDR1 SGHDT, CDR2 YYEEEE. V was cut by 0 bases and J by 4 bases, with 16 bases left in between. The CDR3 extends over 16 amino acids. The CDR3 DNA follows: TGTGCCAGCAGCTTGGTGGCAAAGGAGCAGCTAGAGACCCAGTACTTC. It codes for CASSLVAKEQLETQYF.

The chain links TRBV12-5 to TRBJ2-2; TRBD1 agrees at 8 bases. The CDR3 loop spans 16 amino acids. V dropped 6 bases and J dropped 7; count of bases not matched to a gene: 13. CDR1 is LGHNT and CDR2 is FRNRAP in the germline V gene. CDR3 in amino acids: CASGTDRVSINGELFF. The CDR3 region has the DNA TGTGCTAGTGGCACGGACAGGGTATCGATTAACGGGGAGCTGTTTTTT.